A selection of T cell receptor beta chains follows, all from one sample in a study of CD8 T cells in Susac syndrome. TCRdb reprocessed the immunoSEQ multiplex PCR reads with MiXCR, giving one entry per CDR3 protein. The sample comprises some 150,000 distinct CDR3 sequences, 94% of which are singletons, and approximately 0.3% rests with the top ten. Sequencing was performed on CD8+ T cells from PBMCs. The receptors shown here come from a human donor in good health. CDR3s include the opening cysteine and the closing phenylalanine or tryptophan. A D gene is named only where the DNA matches it firmly. Only part of the rows carry a size: once, few, many, or a class if the clone is expanded.

d_call	v_call	clone_size	j_call	cdr3_aa	cdr3_nt
TRBD2	TRBV7-9	NA	TRBJ2-7	CASSSRGLAGSYEQYF	TGTGCCAGCAGCTCACGGGGACTAGCGGGAAGCTACGAGCAGTACTTC
NA	TRBV7-9	NA	TRBJ2-1	CASSLAIQNEQFF	TGTGCCAGCAGCTTAGCGATCCAGAATGAGCAGTTCTTC
NA	TRBV15	NA	TRBJ1-2	CATSRHRANYGYTF	TGTGCCACCAGCAGACACCGAGCTAACTATGGCTACACCTTC
NA	TRBV4-1	NA	TRBJ2-7	CASSQDHEGEQYF	TGCGCCAGCAGCCAAGATCATGAGGGCGAGCAGTACTTC
NA	TRBV29-1	NA	TRBJ1-2	CSVEDRRIYGYTF	TGCAGCGTTGAAGATCGCCGGATCTATGGCTACACCTTC
NA	TRBV7-9	once	TRBJ2-2	CASSLGIGELFF	TGTGCCAGCAGCTTGGGGATCGGGGAGCTGTTTTTT
NA	TRBV29-1	NA	TRBJ2-1	CSVEIGRGGFNEQFF	TGCAGCGTTGAAATAGGCCGGGGCGGCTTCAATGAGCAGTTCTTC
NA	TRBV2	NA	TRBJ2-1	CASSESDTEQFF	TGTGCCAGCAGTGAATCAGACACTGAGCAGTTCTTC
NA	TRBV29-1	NA	TRBJ1-2	CSVAGIDGRYTF	TGCAGCGTTGCGGGCATCGACGGGCGCTACACCTTC
NA	TRBV29-1	NA	TRBJ2-7	CSVDSESYEQYF	TGCAGCGTTGACAGCGAATCCTACGAGCAGTACTTC
NA	TRBV7-9	NA	TRBJ2-7	CASSATVAYEQYF	TGTGCCAGCAGCGCCACGGTCGCCTACGAGCAGTACTTC
TRBD1	TRBV29-1	NA	TRBJ2-1	CSVEKTGGGFDEQFF	TGCAGCGTTGAAAAGACAGGGGGCGGATTCGATGAGCAGTTCTTC
TRBD2	TRBV7-3	NA	TRBJ2-1	CASSALAGGLDEQFF	TGTGCCAGCAGCGCCCTAGCGGGAGGGCTTGATGAGCAGTTCTTC
NA	TRBV7-6	once	TRBJ2-6	CASSGDNSGANVLTF	TGTGCCAGCAGCGGAGATAACTCTGGGGCCAACGTCCTGACTTTC
NA	TRBV24-1	NA	TRBJ1-1	CATSDSGVTEAFF	TGTGCCACCAGTGATTCAGGAGTCACTGAAGCTTTCTTT
NA	TRBV13	once	TRBJ1-2	CASTNRDGYTF	TGTGCCAGCACCAACAGGGATGGCTACACCTTC
NA	TRBV27	once	TRBJ2-2	CASSLYAGTSTGELFF	TGTGCCAGCAGTTTATACGCGGGAACCTCCACCGGGGAGCTGTTTTTT
NA	TRBV12-3/TRBV12-4	NA	TRBJ2-7	CASSLVGESSYEQYF	TGTGCCAGCAGTTTGGTAGGGGAAAGCTCCTACGAGCAGTACTTC
NA	TRBV3-1	NA	TRBJ2-7	CASSQGVTYEQYF	TGTGCCAGCAGCCAGGGTGTAACCTACGAGCAGTACTTC
NA	TRBV6-5	NA	TRBJ1-5	CASSYSYNQPQHF	TGTGCCAGCAGTTACTCGTACAATCAGCCCCAGCATTTT
TRBD1	TRBV24-1	NA	TRBJ2-3	CATSDFSGTGESDTQYF	TGTGCCACCAGTGATTTTTCAGGGACAGGGGAATCAGATACGCAGTATTTT
TRBD2	TRBV4-1	few	TRBJ2-5	CASSHLGLAEPKETQYF	TGCGCCAGCAGCCACCTTGGACTAGCGGAGCCCAAAGAGACCCAGTACTTC
NA	TRBV20-1	NA	TRBJ1-1	CSAPLEMNTEAFF	TGCAGTGCTCCCCTTGAGATGAACACTGAAGCTTTCTTT
NA	TRBV7-9	NA	TRBJ1-5	CASSSTSNQPQHF	TGTGCCAGCAGCTCGACCTCAAATCAGCCCCAGCATTTT
TRBD2	TRBV7-2	NA	TRBJ2-7	CASSLTSGRAIVDEQYF	TGTGCCAGCAGCCTGACTAGCGGGAGGGCGATCGTCGACGAGCAGTACTTC
NA	TRBV29-1	once	TRBJ2-3	CSVGLGPSTDTQYF	TGCAGCGTTGGTCTGGGACCTAGCACAGATACGCAGTATTTT
NA	TRBV7-9	NA	TRBJ1-2	CASSSGTTNYGYTF	TGTGCCAGCAGCTCGGGCACGACTAACTATGGCTACACCTTC
NA	TRBV7-2	NA	TRBJ2-7	CASSFHYSYEQYF	TGTGCCAGCAGCTTCCACTACTCCTACGAGCAGTACTTC
NA	TRBV28	once	TRBJ1-2	CASRPGTVSYGYTF	TGTGCCAGCAGACCAGGGACGGTCTCCTATGGCTACACCTTC
NA	TRBV29-1	NA	TRBJ2-7	CSVAGGGSYEQYF	TGCAGCGTTGCCGGGGGTGGCTCCTACGAGCAGTACTTC
NA	TRBV7-6	NA	TRBJ2-7	CASSLELFGHEQYF	TGTGCCAGCAGCTTAGAACTTTTTGGACACGAGCAGTACTTC
NA	TRBV27	NA	TRBJ1-5	CASSFSYQPQHF	TGTGCCAGCAGTTTCAGCTATCAGCCCCAGCATTTT
NA	TRBV2	NA	TRBJ2-1	CASSEALALYNEQFF	TGTGCCAGCAGTGAAGCGCTTGCCCTGTACAATGAGCAGTTCTTC
TRBD1	TRBV9	NA	TRBJ1-2	CASSVGGTGTNYGYTF	TGTGCCAGCAGCGTAGGGGGGACAGGCACTAACTATGGCTACACCTTC
NA	TRBV20-1	NA	TRBJ2-7	CSAREVGGLSSYEQYF	TGCAGTGCTAGAGAAGTCGGCGGGCTCAGCTCCTACGAGCAGTACTTC
NA	TRBV20-1	NA	TRBJ1-4	CSARDIRAGEKLFF	TGCAGTGCTAGAGATATTCGGGCGGGTGAAAAACTGTTTTTT
NA	TRBV20-1	NA	TRBJ2-1	CSALLVGEQFF	TGCAGTGCTCTACTAGTTGGTGAGCAGTTCTTC
TRBD2	TRBV19	once	TRBJ2-7	CASSIWTSGTGEQYF	TGTGCCAGTAGTATATGGACTAGCGGGACAGGCGAGCAGTACTTC
NA	TRBV4-1	NA	TRBJ1-2	CASSQKAQPLAYGYTF	TGCGCCAGCAGCCAAAAAGCCCAGCCCCTAGCCTATGGCTACACCTTC
TRBD1	TRBV30	once	TRBJ2-7	CAWDLGQGGHEQYF	TGTGCCTGGGATCTCGGACAGGGCGGCCACGAGCAGTACTTC